Listed here are 19 T cell receptor beta chains from one sample, sequenced in a study of OX40 agonist ivuxolimab in advanced cancers. Using immunoSEQ multiplex PCR, the repertoire was profiled, and TCRdb retains in-frame clones only, with some absent. Of fewer than 100,000 clones listed, roughly 85% are singletons. Sequences were derived from CD4+ or CD8+ T cells sorted from blood, sampled in a trial of the OX40 agonist ivuxolimab. These TCRs come from an adult with an advanced solid tumor such as melanoma, head and neck, liver or kidney cancer.

The rearrangement joins TRBV30 to TRBJ1-5; no firm D call. Germline-derived CDR1 and CDR2 are GTSNPN and SVGIG (reference sequence). Between the trimmed V and J ends, which lost 4 bases and 6 bases, there was a span of 16 bases. CDR3 length: 14 residues. CDR3 in amino acids: CAWNRGGEVQPQHF. CDR3 coding DNA: TGTGCCTGGAATCGGGGTGGGGAGGTTCAGCCCCAGCATTTT. Combining the CDR3 with reference TRBV30 and TRBJ1-5 gives the whole variable domain SQTIHQWPATLVQPVGSPLSLECTVEGTSNPNLYWYRQAAGRGLQLLFYSVGIGQISSEVPQNLSASRPQDRQFILSSKKLLLSDSGFYLCAWNRGGEVQPQHFGDGTRLSIL.

The rearrangement uses TRBV5-1 and TRBJ2-1, with 9 positions matching TRBD1. Germline V gives CDR1 SGHRS, CDR2 YFSETQ. Trimming removed 2 bases from V and 4 bases from J; junction bases left unmatched: 7. The CDR3 loop spans 16 amino acids. CDR3 DNA: TGCGCCAGCAGCTTATCACAGGGGGCGCGGTACAATGAGCAGTTCTTC. This translates into CASSLSQGARYNEQFF.

This chain joins TRBV19 and TRBJ1-2; no reliable D call. V was trimmed by 6 bases and J by 1 base, leaving 9 bases between them. This CDR3 comprises 13 residues. Germline values: CDR1 LNHDA, CDR2 SQIVND (reference sequence). The CDR3 coding sequence is TGTGCCAGTAGCACAACGATTAACTATGGCTACACCTTC. This encodes CASSTTINYGYTF.

The chain combines TRBV5-4 with TRBJ2-1, with TRBD1 identical over 7 bases. Germline V CDR1 and CDR2: SGHNT, YYREEE (reference sequence). CDR3 length: 15 amino acids. V lost 0 bases, J lost 9 bases, and 9 bases stayed unmatched. CDR3: CASSLDLTGRSEQFF. The CDR3 DNA reads as TGTGCCAGCAGCTTGGACCTGACAGGGCGTAGTGAGCAGTTCTTC.

The chain combines TRBV5-1 with TRBJ2-5; the D is unclear. Trimming took 3 bases from V and 5 from J, leaving 20 bases between them. CDR3 size: 16 residues. Germline lookup yields CDR1 SGHRS and CDR2 YFSETQ. The CDR3 is CASSWGIEGGGETQYF. The CDR3 nucleotides read TGCGCCAGCAGCTGGGGTATAGAAGGCGGTGGGGAGACCCAGTACTTC. The full variable domain, rest sourced from reference TRBV5-1 and TRBJ2-5, is KAGVTQTPRYLIKTRGQQVTLSCSPISGHRSVSWYQQTPGQGLQFLFEYFSETQRNKGNFPGRFSGRQFSNSRSEMNVSTLELGDSALYLCASSWGIEGGGETQYFGPGTRLLVL.

This chain joins TRBV2 and TRBJ1-1; a weak D match, TRBD1 (5 bases). The CDR3 runs to 15 residues. V lost 4 bases and J lost 7, with 19 bases in between. In germline, CDR1 is SNHLY, CDR2 FYNNEI. CDR3 in amino acids: CASSGAQGDEVEAFF. CDR3 sequence (DNA): TGTGCCAGCAGTGGGGCGCAGGGCGATGAAGTTGAAGCTTTCTTT.

Written as DNA, the CDR3 is TGTGCCAGCACGACGGACAGGGCTGAAAAACTGTTTTTT. Residues: CASTTDRAEKLFF. The gene calls are TRBV2 and TRBJ1-4; 8 positions match TRBD1. Trimming at V came to 7 bases and at J to 7 bases, leaving 5 bases not matched to a gene. The germline gives CDR1 SNHLY, CDR2 FYNNEI. The CDR3 consists of 13 residues.

The chain joins TRBV6-5 to TRBJ1-5; D not certain. The CDR3 is 14 residues long. Trimming took 6 bases from V and 0 from J, leaving 9 bases between them. Germline V gene data show CDR1 as MNHEY and CDR2 as SVGAGI. In nucleotides, the CDR3 is TGTGCCAGCAGCCGGTTGAATAGCAATCAGCCCCAGCATTTT. Protein sequence: CASSRLNSNQPQHF.

A few counts support this clone. DNA of the CDR3: TGTGCCAGTAGTCACAGGGTGAGGGGCACCGGGGAGCTGTTTTTT. Protein sequence: CASSHRVRGTGELFF. The chain has TRBV19 and TRBJ2-2; D may be TRBD1 (6 bases). V was shortened by 5 bases and J by 4 bases, with 14 bases between the two germline ends. From germline, CDR1 is LNHDA and CDR2 SQIVND (reference sequence). CDR3 length: 15 amino acids.

V and J are TRBV30 and TRBJ2-2; D gene uncertain. V was trimmed by 4 bases and J by 2 bases, leaving 17 bases between them. Germline values: CDR1 GTSNPN, CDR2 SVGIG (reference sequence). CDR3 size: 16 residues. As DNA, the CDR3 is TGTGCCTGGATGGAGAACGGGCTGCCCAACACCGGGGAGCTGTTTTTT. Protein product: CAWMENGLPNTGELFF.

The chain links TRBV7-6 to TRBJ2-1; possibly TRBD1 for D (5 bases). The germline V gene has CDR1 SGHVS and CDR2 FNYEAQ. With 1 base removed from V and 9 bases from J, the gap between germline ends came to 10 bases. The CDR3 length is 13 residues. In DNA form, the CDR3 reads TGTGCCAGCAGCTTAGGGCCAGGGCGTGAGCAGTTCTTC. The encoded protein is CASSLGPGREQFF.

The chain employs TRBV5-1 and TRBJ2-6, with D possibly being TRBD1 (6 bases). The CDR3 covers 15 residues. Trimming pared 3 bases from V and 2 bases from J, leaving 9 bases between. Germline V gene data show CDR1 as SGHRS and CDR2 as YFSETQ. The CDR3 DNA follows: TGCGCCAGCAGCTCATGGACAGCTGGGGCCAACGTCCTGACTTTC. Amino acid sequence: CASSSWTAGANVLTF. Looking up the rest from reference TRBV5-1 and TRBJ2-6 gives the full variable domain: KAGVTQTPRYLIKTRGQQVTLSCSPISGHRSVSWYQQTPGQGLQFLFEYFSETQRNKGNFPGRFSGRQFSNSRSEMNVSTLELGDSALYLCASSSWTAGANVLTFGAGSRLTVL.

CDR3 sequence: CASNGDRGRGGPPTDTQYF. In nucleotides, the CDR3 is TGTGCCAGTAATGGGGACAGGGGGCGCGGGGGGCCTCCCACAGATACGCAGTATTTT. The V gene is TRBV19, the J gene TRBJ2-3; TRBD1 agrees at 12 bases. CDR3 length equals 19 residues. V shed 7 bases, J shed 2 bases, and the junction held 16 bases outside the gene matches. From germline, CDR1 is LNHDA and CDR2 SQIVND (reference sequence).

The V call is TRBV11-2, the J call TRBJ2-3, with D possibly matching TRBD2 (7 bases). CDR1 and CDR2 from the germline V gene are SGHAT and FQNNGV. The CDR3 covers 16 residues. The V gene lost 5 bases and the J gene lost 4 bases, with 19 bases spanning the gap. Written as DNA, the CDR3 is TGTGCCAGCAGCCGCCTGAGGGGGGGGGTTGCAGATACGCAGTATTTT. It specifies CASSRLRGGVADTQYF.

The genes are TRBV19 and TRBJ2-7; D remains ambiguous. CDR1 LNHDA and CDR2 SQIVND come from the germline V gene (reference sequence). The CDR3 is 15 amino acids. V gave up 0 bases and J gave up 5 bases, with 14 bases separating them. CDR3: CASSIDQAAGDEQYF. CDR3 in DNA: TGTGCCAGTAGTATAGATCAGGCCGCAGGTGACGAGCAGTACTTC.

This clone occurred once. This chain connects TRBV7-9 to TRBJ2-2; TRBD2 matches at 7 bases. Germline V gives CDR1 SEHNR, CDR2 FQNEAQ (reference sequence). Trimming took 5 bases from V and 1 from J; bases not matched to a gene: 4. The CDR3 contains 15 residues. The DNA for the CDR3 is TGTGCCAGCAGCCCATCGGGGGGGAACACCGGGGAGCTGTTTTTT. Translated: CASSPSGGNTGELFF.

This rearrangement joins TRBV4-2 to TRBJ2-2, with TRBD2 identical over 9 bases. V was pared by 0 bases and J by 6 bases, with 5 bases of the junction left unmatched. Germline CDR1 reads LGHNA; CDR2 reads YNFKEQ. This CDR3 has 16 amino acids. CDR3 sequence reads: CASSQERGGAAGELFF. The CDR3 nucleotides read TGTGCCAGCAGCCAAGAGCGCGGGGGGGCGGCCGGGGAGCTGTTTTTT.

The V gene is TRBV7-3, the J gene TRBJ2-1; TRBD2 might be the D (6 bases). V shed 2 bases and J shed 0 bases, with 14 bases lying between them. The germline V gene encodes CDR1 SGHTA and CDR2 FQGTGA. This CDR3 has 17 amino acids. Here the CDR3 reads CASSLPGVSSSYNEQFF. The CDR3 DNA is TGTGCCAGCAGCTTACCGGGGGTGTCGAGCTCCTACAATGAGCAGTTCTTC.

The chain employs TRBV9 and TRBJ1-1, with D maybe TRBD1 (6 bases). Germline V gene sequence: CDR1 SGDLS, CDR2 YYNGEE. The CDR3 covers 14 residues. V was shortened by 3 bases and J by 0 bases, with 9 bases between the two germline ends. CDR3: CASSAGELNTEAFF. DNA of the CDR3: TGTGCCAGCAGCGCAGGGGAACTGAACACTGAAGCTTTCTTT. The full variable domain, completed using reference TRBV9 and TRBJ1-1, is DSGVTQTPKHLITATGQRVTLRCSPRSGDLSVYWYQQSLDQGLQFLIQYYNGEERAKGNILERFSAQQFPDLHSELNLSSLELGDSALYFCASSAGELNTEAFFGQGTRLTVV.